A selection of T cell receptor beta chains follows, all from one sample in a study of radiation and T cells in renal cell carcinoma. Sequenced by immunoSEQ multiplex PCR; TCRdb stores in-frame clones only, minus some. The sample has some 150,000 clones; about 88% are singletons. The sequenced sample was blood, obtained from a patient whose treatment included radiotherapy and nephrectomy. The receptors come from a woman in her forties or fifties with renal cell carcinoma. Both conserved end residues are part of each CDR3. D genes are given only for firm matches. Size is omitted from some rows. Given values are once, few, many or a class for expanded clones.

abundance	v_gene	j_gene	d_gene	CDR3aa	CDR3nt
.	TRBV28	TRBJ1-5	.	CASRIINQPQHF	TGTGCCAGCAGGATTATCAATCAGCCCCAGCATTTT
.	TRBV7-2	TRBJ2-4	.	CASSLAVLKNIQYF	TGTGCCAGCAGCTTAGCAGTCCTCAAAAACATTCAGTACTTC
.	TRBV11-2	TRBJ2-1	.	CASSLNTGSYNEQFF	TGTGCCAGCAGCTTAAATACTGGGTCCTACAATGAGCAGTTCTTC
.	TRBV2	TRBJ2-3	.	CASSELRSSTDTQYF	TGTGCCAGCAGTGAACTGCGGTCTAGCACAGATACGCAGTATTTT
.	TRBV27	TRBJ2-2	.	CASSLGQINTGELFF	TGTGCCAGCAGTTTGGGGCAGATAAACACCGGGGAGCTGTTTTTT
.	TRBV5-1	TRBJ2-6	.	CASTYSSGANVLTF	TGCGCCAGCACTTACAGCTCTGGGGCCAACGTCCTGACTTTC
once	TRBV6-6	TRBJ1-6	.	CASSYSTQAGVLHF	TGTGCCAGCAGTTACTCGACACAAGCAGGGGTCCTCCACTTT
.	TRBV10-3	TRBJ2-7	.	CAINFSPAYEQYF	TGTGCCATCAACTTTAGTCCCGCCTACGAGCAGTACTTC
.	TRBV19	TRBJ2-3	.	CASSISDSTDTQYF	TGTGCCAGTAGTATTTCGGATAGCACAGATACGCAGTATTTT
.	TRBV28	TRBJ1-5	TRBD1	CASSLRDRGPPQHF	TGTGCCAGCAGTTTGCGGGACAGGGGTCCGCCCCAGCATTTT
.	TRBV18	TRBJ1-1	TRBD1	CASSHNRGGNTEAFF	TGTGCCAGCTCCCATAACAGGGGTGGGAACACTGAAGCTTTCTTT
.	TRBV4-1	TRBJ1-4	.	CASSQRNRVSTNEKLFF	TGCGCCAGCAGCCAACGGAACCGGGTTTCGACTAATGAAAAACTGTTTTTT
.	TRBV9	TRBJ1-3	.	CASSVEAGTNTIYF	TGTGCCAGCAGCGTAGAGGCAGGGACAAACACCATATATTTT
once	TRBV5-1	TRBJ2-3	TRBD2	CASSTSGVDTDTQYF	TGCGCCAGCAGTACTAGCGGGGTAGACACAGATACGCAGTATTTT
.	TRBV19	TRBJ2-7	TRBD2	CASSMTREGDEQYF	TGTGCCAGTAGTATGACTCGGGAGGGGGACGAGCAGTACTTC
.	TRBV6-6	TRBJ2-7	TRBD1	CASGAQGAMEQYF	TGTGCCAGCGGCGCCCAGGGGGCGATGGAGCAGTACTTC
.	TRBV28	TRBJ1-3	TRBD1	CASSFISGTGEVGSGNTIYF	TGTGCCAGCAGTTTTATCTCCGGGACAGGGGAAGTGGGCTCTGGAAACACCATATATTTT
.	TRBV19	TRBJ2-7	.	CASMRSHPTKTYEQYF	TGTGCCAGTATGCGCAGCCACCCGACGAAAACCTACGAGCAGTACTTC
.	TRBV7-2	TRBJ1-5	.	CASSPDFYQPQHF	TGTGCCAGCAGCCCCGACTTCTATCAGCCCCAGCATTTT
.	TRBV5-4	TRBJ1-2	.	CASSLQGSNYGYTF	TGTGCCAGCAGCTTGCAGGGGTCTAACTATGGCTACACCTTC
.	TRBV2	TRBJ2-1	.	CASSEDLLGGEQFF	TGTGCCAGCAGTGAAGATTTACTAGGCGGTGAGCAGTTCTTC
.	TRBV5-1	TRBJ1-4	TRBD1	CASTTGGNEKLFF	TGCGCCAGCACGACAGGGGGTAATGAAAAACTGTTTTTT
once	TRBV4-3	TRBJ2-3	TRBD2	CASSQDSQRGEYPDTQYF	TGCGCCAGCAGCCAAGATTCCCAGCGGGGGGAATATCCAGATACGCAGTATTTT
.	TRBV6-6	TRBJ2-5	.	CASSPRETQYF	TGTGCCAGCAGTCCCAGGGAGACCCAGTACTTC
.	TRBV28	TRBJ2-3	TRBD1	CASTSTGTTDTQYF	TGTGCCAGCACCTCGACAGGGACCACAGATACGCAGTATTTT
.	TRBV7-2	TRBJ1-6	.	CASSLQLQGKSPLHF	TGTGCCAGCAGCTTACAACTCCAGGGGAAGTCACCCCTCCACTTT
few	TRBV2	TRBJ2-3	.	CASSVSGGTDTQYF	TGTGCCAGCAGTGTCTCAGGAGGGACAGATACGCAGTATTTT
few	TRBV15	TRBJ2-7	.	CATSRVGYEQYF	TGTGCCACCAGCAGAGTTGGGTACGAGCAGTACTTC
once	TRBV5-1	TRBJ1-4	TRBD1	CASSAGTGEKLFF	TGCGCCAGCAGCGCCGGGACAGGGGAAAAACTGTTTTTT
once	TRBV30	TRBJ1-1	TRBD1	CAWKTGTGVMTEAFF	TGTGCCTGGAAGACCGGGACAGGGGTCATGACTGAAGCTTTCTTT
.	TRBV27	TRBJ2-7	.	CASKFGYEQYF	TGTGCCAGCAAGTTCGGGTACGAGCAGTACTTC
.	TRBV5-4	TRBJ1-5	.	CASSSPGQPQHF	TGTGCCAGCAGTTCTCCGGGACAGCCCCAGCATTTT
once	TRBV12-2	TRBJ2-7	.	CASRLEDLWPRSLRFQTAEQYF	TGTGCAAGTCGCTTAGAAGACTTGTGGCCCCGGTCGCTTAGGTTTCAAACTGCCGAGCAGTACTTC
.	TRBV2	TRBJ2-3	TRBD2	CASTGLAADTQYF	TGTGCCAGCACGGGACTAGCAGCAGATACGCAGTATTTT
.	TRBV18	TRBJ1-1	.	CASSPPPNTEAFF	TGTGCCAGCTCACCCCCACCCAACACTGAAGCTTTCTTT
.	TRBV10-1	TRBJ1-1	.	CASSEGGQWIAFF	TGCGCCAGCAGTGAGGGTGGACAATGGATCGCTTTCTTT
.	TRBV19	TRBJ2-7	.	CASSKTRTIFDEQYF	TGTGCCAGTAGTAAGACCAGAACCATTTTCGACGAGCAGTACTTC
.	TRBV5-6	TRBJ2-7	.	CAGSPSGEDEQYF	TGTGCCGGCAGCCCCTCGGGGGAGGACGAGCAGTACTTC
.	TRBV27	TRBJ2-1	TRBD1	CASSRRGGGHEQFF	TGTGCCAGCAGTCGCCGAGGGGGCGGCCATGAGCAGTTCTTC
.	TRBV19	TRBJ2-5	.	CASSIGSSHLQETQYF	TGTGCCAGTAGTATTGGTAGCAGCCACTTACAAGAGACCCAGTACTTC
.	TRBV7-2	TRBJ2-3	.	CASSPTDTQYF	TGTGCCAGCAGCCCGACAGATACGCAGTATTTT
.	TRBV6-1	TRBJ2-5	TRBD1	CASSDFLGTGKETQYF	TGTGCCAGCAGTGACTTTCTCGGGACAGGAAAAGAGACCCAGTACTTC
.	TRBV5-4	TRBJ1-4	.	CASSLAPQDEKLFF	TGTGCCAGCAGCTTAGCTCCCCAGGATGAAAAACTGTTTTTT